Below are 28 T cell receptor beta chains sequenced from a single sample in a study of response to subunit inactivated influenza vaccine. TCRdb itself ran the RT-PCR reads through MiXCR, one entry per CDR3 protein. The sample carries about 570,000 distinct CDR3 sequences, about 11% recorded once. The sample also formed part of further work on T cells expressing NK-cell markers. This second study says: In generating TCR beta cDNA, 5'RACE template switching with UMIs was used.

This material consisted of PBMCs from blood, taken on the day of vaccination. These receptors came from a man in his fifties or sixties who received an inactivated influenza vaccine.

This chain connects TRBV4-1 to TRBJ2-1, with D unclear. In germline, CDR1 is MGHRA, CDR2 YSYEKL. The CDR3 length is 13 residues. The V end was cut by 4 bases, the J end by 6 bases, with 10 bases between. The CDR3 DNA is TGCGCCAGCAGCCCTAGGAACGCCAATGAGCAGTTCTTC. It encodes CASSPRNANEQFF.

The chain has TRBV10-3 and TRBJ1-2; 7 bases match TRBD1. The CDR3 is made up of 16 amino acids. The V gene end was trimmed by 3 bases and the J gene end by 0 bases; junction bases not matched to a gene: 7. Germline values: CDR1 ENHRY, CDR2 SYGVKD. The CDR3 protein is CAISESPTGPNYGYTF. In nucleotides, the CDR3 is TGTGCCATCAGTGAATCCCCGACAGGGCCTAACTATGGCTACACCTTC.

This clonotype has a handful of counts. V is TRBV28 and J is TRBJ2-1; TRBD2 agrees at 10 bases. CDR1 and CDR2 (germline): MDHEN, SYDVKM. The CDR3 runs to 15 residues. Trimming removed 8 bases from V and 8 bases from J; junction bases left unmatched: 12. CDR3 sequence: CASATRASGSYEQFF. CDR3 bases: TGTGCCAGCGCAACTCGGGCTAGCGGGAGTTATGAGCAGTTCTTC.

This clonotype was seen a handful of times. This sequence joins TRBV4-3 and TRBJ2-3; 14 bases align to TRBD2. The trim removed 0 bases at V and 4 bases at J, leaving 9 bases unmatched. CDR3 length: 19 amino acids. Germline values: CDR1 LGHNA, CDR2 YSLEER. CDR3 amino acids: CASSQEGTSGSVYADTQYF. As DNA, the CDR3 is TGCGCCAGCAGCCAAGAAGGGACTAGCGGGAGCGTATACGCAGATACGCAGTATTTT.

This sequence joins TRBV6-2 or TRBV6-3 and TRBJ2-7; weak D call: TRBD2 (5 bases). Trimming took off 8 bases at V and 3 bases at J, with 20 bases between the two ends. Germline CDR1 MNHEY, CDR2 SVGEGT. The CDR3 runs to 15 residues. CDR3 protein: CASSGARAYGYEQYF. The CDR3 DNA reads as TGTGCCAGCTCAGGCGCGCGGGCCTATGGCTACGAGCAGTACTTC.

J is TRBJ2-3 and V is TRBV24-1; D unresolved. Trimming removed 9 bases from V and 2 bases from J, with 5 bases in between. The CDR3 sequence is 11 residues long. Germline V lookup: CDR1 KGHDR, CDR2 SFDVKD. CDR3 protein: CATGSTDTQYF. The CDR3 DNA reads TGTGCCACCGGATCCACAGATACGCAGTATTTT.

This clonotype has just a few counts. CDR3 nucleotide sequence: TGTGCCAGTAGTCTGAGACTAGCGGCCAATGAGCAGTTCTTC. Translated: CASSLRLAANEQFF. The V and J genes are TRBV19 and TRBJ2-1, with 9 bases that match TRBD2. This CDR3 comprises 14 residues. V lost 5 bases, J lost 6 bases, and 5 bases stayed unmatched. Per germline, CDR1 LNHDA and CDR2 SQIVND (reference sequence).

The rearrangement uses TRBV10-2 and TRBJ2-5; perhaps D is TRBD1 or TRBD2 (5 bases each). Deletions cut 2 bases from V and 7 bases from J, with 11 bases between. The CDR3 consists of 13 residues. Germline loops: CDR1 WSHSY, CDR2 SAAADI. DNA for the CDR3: TGCGCCAGCAGTGAGGCCGTGAGGGGGACCCAGTACTTC. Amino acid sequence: CASSEAVRGTQYF.

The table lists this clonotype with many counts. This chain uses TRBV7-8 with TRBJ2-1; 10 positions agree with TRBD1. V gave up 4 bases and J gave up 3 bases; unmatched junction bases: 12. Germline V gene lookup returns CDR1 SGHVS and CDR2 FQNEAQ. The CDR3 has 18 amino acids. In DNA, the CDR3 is TGTGCCAGCAGCTCGCACCACTTCGACAGGGGGCTCTACAATGAGCAGTTCTTC. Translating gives CASSSHHFDRGLYNEQFF.

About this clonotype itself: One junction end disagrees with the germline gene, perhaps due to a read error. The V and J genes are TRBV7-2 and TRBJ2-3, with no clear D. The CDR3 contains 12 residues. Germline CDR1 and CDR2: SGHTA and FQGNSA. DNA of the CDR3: TGTGCCTGCAGCTCTTTCGCAGATACGCAGTATTTT. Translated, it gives CACSSFADTQYF.

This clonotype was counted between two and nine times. The CDR3 sequence: CASSELLGNSPLHF. For the CDR3, the DNA is TGTGCCAGCAGTGAATTGTTAGGGAATTCACCCCTCCACTTT. The chain recombines TRBV25-1 with TRBJ1-6; D is unclear. With 1 base removed from V and 7 bases from J, the gap between germline ends came to 8 bases. The CDR3 spans 14 residues. Per germline, CDR1 MGHDK and CDR2 SYGVNS.

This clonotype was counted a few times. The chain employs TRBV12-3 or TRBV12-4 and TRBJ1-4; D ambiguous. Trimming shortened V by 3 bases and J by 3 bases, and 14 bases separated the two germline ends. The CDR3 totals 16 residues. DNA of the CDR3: TGTGCCAGCAGTTTCGGTGGGGTCCCCCCTAATGAAAAACTGTTTTTT. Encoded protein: CASSFGGVPPNEKLFF.

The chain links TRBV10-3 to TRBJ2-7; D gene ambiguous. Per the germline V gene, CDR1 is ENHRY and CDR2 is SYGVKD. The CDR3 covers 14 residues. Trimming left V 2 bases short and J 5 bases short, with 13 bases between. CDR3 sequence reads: CAISEATLGNEQYF. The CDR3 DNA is TGTGCCATCAGTGAGGCCACCTTGGGTAACGAGCAGTACTTC.

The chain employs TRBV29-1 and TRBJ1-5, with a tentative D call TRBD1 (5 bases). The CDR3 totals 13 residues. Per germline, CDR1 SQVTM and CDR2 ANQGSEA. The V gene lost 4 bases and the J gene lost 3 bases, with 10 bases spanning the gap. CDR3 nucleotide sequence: TGCAGCGTTGCGACAGCAAACAATCAGCCCCAGCATTTT. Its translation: CSVATANNQPQHF.

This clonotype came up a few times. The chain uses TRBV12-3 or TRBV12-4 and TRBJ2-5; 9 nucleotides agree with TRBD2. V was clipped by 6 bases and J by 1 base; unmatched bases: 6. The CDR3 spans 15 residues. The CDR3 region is CASSSLAGTQETQYF. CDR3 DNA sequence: TGTGCCAGCAGCTCTCTAGCGGGGACCCAAGAGACCCAGTACTTC.

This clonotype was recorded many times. CDR3 DNA sequence: TGTGCCAGCAGCTTTGGACAGGGAGGGGGCGAGCAGTACTTC. Its translation: CASSFGQGGGEQYF. The gene calls are TRBV11-2 and TRBJ2-7, with D tentatively TRBD1 (8 bases). The CDR3 spans 14 residues. V lost 3 bases to trimming and J lost 6 bases, with 15 bases between them. The germline V gene encodes CDR1 SGHAT and CDR2 FQNNGV.

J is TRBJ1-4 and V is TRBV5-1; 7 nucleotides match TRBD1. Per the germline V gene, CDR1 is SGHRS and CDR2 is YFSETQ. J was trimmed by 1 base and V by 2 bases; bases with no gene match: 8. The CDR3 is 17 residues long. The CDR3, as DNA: TGCGCCAGCAGCTTCTACAGGGGAAAAGGAACTAATGAAAAACTGTTTTTT. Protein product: CASSFYRGKGTNEKLFF.

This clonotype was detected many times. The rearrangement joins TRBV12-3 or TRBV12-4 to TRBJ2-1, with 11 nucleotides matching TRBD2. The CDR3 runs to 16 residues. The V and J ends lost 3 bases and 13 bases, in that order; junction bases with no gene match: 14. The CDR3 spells CASSFGRLAGFTTQFF. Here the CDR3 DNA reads TGTGCCAGCAGTTTTGGCCGACTAGCGGGGTTTACAACACAGTTCTTC.

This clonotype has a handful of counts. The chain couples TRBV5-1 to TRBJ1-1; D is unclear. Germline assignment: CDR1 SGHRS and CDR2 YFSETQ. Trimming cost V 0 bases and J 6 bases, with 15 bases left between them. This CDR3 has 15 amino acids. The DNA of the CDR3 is TGCGCCAGCAGCTTGGACTGGGCCGGGAGGGCTGAAGCTTTCTTT. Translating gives CASSLDWAGRAEAFF.

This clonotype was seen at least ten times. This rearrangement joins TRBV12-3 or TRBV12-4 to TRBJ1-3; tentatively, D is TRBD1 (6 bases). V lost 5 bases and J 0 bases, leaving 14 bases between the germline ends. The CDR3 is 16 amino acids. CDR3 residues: CASSPREGGSGNTIYF. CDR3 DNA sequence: TGTGCCAGCAGTCCCAGGGAGGGGGGCTCTGGAAACACCATATATTTT.

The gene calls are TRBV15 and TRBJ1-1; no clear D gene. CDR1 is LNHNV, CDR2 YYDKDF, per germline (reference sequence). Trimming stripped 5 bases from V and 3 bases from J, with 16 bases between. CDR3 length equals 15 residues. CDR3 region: CATSGAKIDDTEAFF. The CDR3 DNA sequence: TGTGCCACCAGCGGAGCGAAGATTGACGACACTGAAGCTTTCTTT. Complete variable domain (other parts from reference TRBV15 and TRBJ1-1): DAMVIQNPRYQVTQFGKPVTLSCSQTLNHNVMYWYQQKSSQAPKLLFHYYDKDFNNEADTPDNFQSRRPNTSFCFLDIRSPGLGDTAMYLCATSGAKIDDTEAFFGQGTRLTVV.

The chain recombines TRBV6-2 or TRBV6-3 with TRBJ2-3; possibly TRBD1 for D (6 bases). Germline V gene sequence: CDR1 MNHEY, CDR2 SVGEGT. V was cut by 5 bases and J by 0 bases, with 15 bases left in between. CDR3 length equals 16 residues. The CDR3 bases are TGTGCCAGCAGTGGCCTGGCGACAGGTAGCACAGATACGCAGTATTTT. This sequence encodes CASSGLATGSTDTQYF.

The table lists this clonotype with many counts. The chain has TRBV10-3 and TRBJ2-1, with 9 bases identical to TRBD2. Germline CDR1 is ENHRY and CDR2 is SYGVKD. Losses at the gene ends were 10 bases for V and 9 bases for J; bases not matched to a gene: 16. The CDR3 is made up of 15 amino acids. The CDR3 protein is CATANFLAGTGEQFF. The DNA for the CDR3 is TGTGCCACCGCCAATTTCCTAGCGGGAACGGGTGAGCAGTTCTTC.

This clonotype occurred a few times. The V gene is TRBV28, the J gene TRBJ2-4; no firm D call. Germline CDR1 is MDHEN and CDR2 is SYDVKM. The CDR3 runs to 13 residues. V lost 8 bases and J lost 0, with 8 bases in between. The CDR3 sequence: CASRPLAKNIQYF. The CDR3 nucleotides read TGTGCCAGCCGACCGTTAGCCAAAAACATTCAGTACTTC.

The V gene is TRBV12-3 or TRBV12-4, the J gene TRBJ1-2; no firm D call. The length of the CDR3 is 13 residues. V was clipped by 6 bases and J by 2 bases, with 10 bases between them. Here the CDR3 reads CASRRYLNYGYTF. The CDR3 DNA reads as TGTGCCAGCAGACGATACCTCAACTATGGCTACACCTTC.

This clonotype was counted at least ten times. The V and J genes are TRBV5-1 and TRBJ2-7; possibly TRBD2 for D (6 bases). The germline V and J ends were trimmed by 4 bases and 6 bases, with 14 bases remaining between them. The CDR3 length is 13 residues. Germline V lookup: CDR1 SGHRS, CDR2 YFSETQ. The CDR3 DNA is TGCGCCAGCAGCCCCGGCACTAGCACCGAGCAGTACTTC. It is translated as CASSPGTSTEQYF.

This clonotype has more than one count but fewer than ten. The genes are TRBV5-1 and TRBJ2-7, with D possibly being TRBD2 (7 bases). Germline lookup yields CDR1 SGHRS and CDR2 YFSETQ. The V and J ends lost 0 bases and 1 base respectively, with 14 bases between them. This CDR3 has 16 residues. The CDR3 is CASSLAGGTTSYEQYF. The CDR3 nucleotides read TGCGCCAGCAGCTTGGCCGGGGGGACAACTTCCTACGAGCAGTACTTC.

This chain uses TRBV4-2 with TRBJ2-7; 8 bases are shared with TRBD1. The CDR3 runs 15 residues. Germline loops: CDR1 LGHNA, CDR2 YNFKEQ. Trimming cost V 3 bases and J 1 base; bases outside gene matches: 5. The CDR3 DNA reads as TGTGCCAGCAGCCAGGTCAGGGGGCTTTCCTACGAGCAGTACTTC. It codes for CASSQVRGLSYEQYF.